A single sample gave rise to the 11 T cell receptor beta chains below, sequenced in a study of blood T cell repertoires in COVID-19. TCRdb keeps only in-frame clones here, not all; method: immunoSEQ multiplex PCR. This sample has about 200,000 clones, with approximately 84% found just once. Sequenced: peripheral blood. All receptors come from a woman between 45 and 65 years old with active or convalescent COVID-19.

The rearrangement joins TRBV6-6 to TRBJ2-4; 9 bases match TRBD1. V lost 4 bases, J lost 8 bases, and 9 bases stayed unmatched. This CDR3 comprises 15 residues. Germline assignment: CDR1 MNHNY and CDR2 SVGAGI (reference sequence). In nucleotides, the CDR3 is TGTGCCAGCAGTTTCGGCCGGACAGGGGTTGACATTCAGTACTTC. It is translated as CASSFGRTGVDIQYF.

This clone appeared a few times. The chain couples TRBV3-1 (or the pseudogene TRBV3-2) to TRBJ1-1; D not resolved. CDR1 is LGHDT, CDR2 YNNKEL, per germline (reference sequence). Trimming removed 1 base from V and 0 bases from J, with 9 bases in between. The CDR3 is 15 amino acids. The CDR3 is CASSQGGTLNTEAFF. DNA for the CDR3: TGTGCCAGCAGCCAAGGAGGTACTCTGAACACTGAAGCTTTCTTT.

The V call is TRBV5-1, the J call TRBJ1-1; 7 bases agree with TRBD1. The ends lost 0 bases at V and 1 base at J; junction bases unmatched: 3. This CDR3 is built from 15 residues. Germline assignment: CDR1 SGHRS and CDR2 YFSETQ. In DNA form, the CDR3 reads TGCGCCAGCAGCTTGGTAACAGGGGAGAACACTGAAGCTTTCTTT. Encoded protein: CASSLVTGENTEAFF.

J is TRBJ2-5 and V is TRBV4-2; 8 bases agree with TRBD2. With V trimmed by 1 base and J by 5 bases, 6 bases remained unmatched. CDR1 is LGHNA, CDR2 YNFKEQ, per germline. The CDR3 consists of 15 residues. The CDR3 nucleotides are TGTGCCAGCAGCCAAGCTATGACTAGCGAGGAGACCCAGTACTTC. Protein product: CASSQAMTSEETQYF.

A few counts support this clone. The V and J genes are TRBV19 and TRBJ1-5; D may be TRBD1 (6 bases). In germline, CDR1 is LNHDA, CDR2 SQIVND (reference sequence). V was pared by 1 base and J by 3 bases, with 7 bases between. The CDR3 totals 14 residues. The CDR3 coding sequence is TGTGCCAGTAGTATAGGGACAGCCAATCAGCCCCAGCATTTT. Translated: CASSIGTANQPQHF. The variable domain in full, completed from reference TRBV19 and TRBJ1-5, reads DGGITQSPKYLFRKEGQNVTLSCEQNLNHDAMYWYRQDPGQGLRLIYYSQIVNDFQKGDIAEGYSVSREKKESFPLTVTSAQKNPTAFYLCASSIGTANQPQHFGDGTRLSIL.

The chain couples TRBV11-2 to TRBJ2-7; D is possibly TRBD2 (6 bases). The CDR3 length is 15 residues. V was pared by 2 bases and J by 7 bases, with 18 bases between. CDR1 and CDR2 (germline): SGHAT, FQNNGV. Here the CDR3 DNA reads TGTGCCAGCAGCTTATTAGAGAGACCGGCGGGGGAGCAGTACTTC. This codes for CASSLLERPAGEQYF.

This sequence joins TRBV19 and TRBJ1-5; D possibly corresponds to TRBD1 (5 bases). V was shortened by 5 bases and J by 5 bases, with 10 bases between the two germline ends. In germline, CDR1 is LNHDA, CDR2 SQIVND (reference sequence). The CDR3 is 13 residues long. CDR3 bases: TGTGCCAGTAGTCCCCAGGGTGATCAGCCCCAGCATTTT. Its protein is CASSPQGDQPQHF.

V is TRBV19 and J is TRBJ1-2; the D gene is possibly TRBD1 (6 bases). The CDR3 is 13 residues long. CDR1 and CDR2 (germline): LNHDA, SQIVND (reference sequence). The V and J ends lost 7 bases and 4 bases respectively, with 13 bases between them. CDR3 sequence reads: CASTPDRIYGYTF. In nucleotides, the CDR3 is TGTGCCAGTACCCCGGACAGAATCTATGGCTACACCTTC.

V is TRBV24-1 and J is TRBJ2-2; 9 nucleotides line up with TRBD1. Germline V gene sequence: CDR1 KGHDR, CDR2 SFDVKD. After removal of 3 bases from V and 5 bases from J, the junction contained 6 bases not matched to a gene. This CDR3 comprises 16 residues. Written as DNA, the CDR3 is TGTGCCACCAGTGATCCATCGACAGGGGGGACCGGGGAGCTGTTTTTT. Residues: CATSDPSTGGTGELFF.

This clone was recorded a few times. The chain uses TRBV18 and TRBJ1-6, with D possibly being TRBD1 (6 bases). CDR3 length: 14 amino acids. Trimming removed 6 bases from V and 4 bases from J, with 10 bases in between. From germline, CDR1 is KGHSH and CDR2 LQKENI. CDR3 DNA: TGTGCCAGCTCCCCGGACAGATATAATTCACCCCTCCACTTT. This sequence encodes CASSPDRYNSPLHF.

In this sample, this clone turned up many times. The V gene is TRBV11-2, the J gene TRBJ2-7; no reliable D call. Germline V CDR1 and CDR2: SGHAT, FQNNGV. Trimming removed 3 bases from V and 0 bases from J, with 6 bases in between. The CDR3 covers 13 residues. DNA of the CDR3: TGTGCCAGCAGCTTTGGCACCTCCTACGAGCAGTACGTC. Its protein is CASSFGTSYEQYV.